Shown below are 6 T cell receptor beta chains from a single sample sequenced in a study of blood T cell repertoires in COVID-19. The repertoire was sequenced with immunoSEQ multiplex PCR; TCRdb's copy has only in-frame clones and lacks some. The sample lists about 330,000 clones, 89% occurring once. The specimen was peripheral blood. The source of these receptors is a man aged 18 to 29 who had recovered from COVID-19.

This clone occurred once. This chain links TRBV23-1 with TRBJ1-5; 10 bases align to TRBD1. TRBV23-1 is marked as an open reading frame, function uncertain. Trimming cost V 1 base and J 13 bases; bases outside gene matches: 1. The CDR3 runs 12 residues. CDR3 loop: CASSQWGQGQHF. The CDR3 DNA reads as TGCGCCAGCAGTCAATGGGGACAGGGGCAGCATTTT.

This chain uses TRBV6-4 with TRBJ2-3; unclear D gene. The germline gives CDR1 MRHNA, CDR2 SNTAGT. Trimming took off 6 bases at V and 0 bases at J, with 7 bases between the two ends. This CDR3 is 13 amino acids long. CDR3 protein: CASRPTSTDTQYF. CDR3 in DNA: TGTGCCAGCAGACCTACTAGCACAGATACGCAGTATTTT.

The chain has TRBV7-9 and TRBJ2-3, with TRBD1 as a possible D gene (5 bases). Per germline, CDR1 SEHNR and CDR2 FQNEAQ (reference sequence). Trimming shortened V by 0 bases and J by 6 bases, and 13 bases separated the two germline ends. CDR3 size: 15 residues. This CDR3 reads CASSLARQGVDTQYF. In nucleotides, the CDR3 is TGTGCCAGCAGCTTAGCGAGGCAGGGTGTCGATACGCAGTATTTT.

The gene calls are TRBV4-1 and TRBJ1-1; no definite D call. CDR1 MGHRA and CDR2 YSYEKL come from the germline V gene. Trimming removed 0 bases at V and 4 bases at J, with 6 bases between. This CDR3 is built from 13 residues. CDR3 loop: CASSQDSSTEAFF. The CDR3 coding sequence is TGCGCCAGCAGCCAAGATAGCAGCACTGAAGCTTTCTTT.

This chain joins TRBV6-2 or TRBV6-3 and TRBJ1-1; D unclear. The CDR3 sequence is 11 residues long. From germline, CDR1 is MNHEY and CDR2 SVGEGT. V shed 5 bases and J shed 8 bases, with 9 bases lying between them. The CDR3 loop reads CASSHQTEAFF. CDR3 in DNA: TGTGCCAGCAGTCATCAGACAGAAGCTTTCTTT.

V is TRBV25-1 and J is TRBJ2-5; no clear D gene. V was trimmed by 5 bases and J by 5 bases, leaving 6 bases between them. Germline CDR1 MGHDK, CDR2 SYGVNS. This CDR3 is built from 11 residues. The CDR3 loop is CASSTWETQYF. CDR3 nucleotides: TGTGCCAGCAGTACATGGGAGACCCAGTACTTC.